A single sample gave rise to the 10 T cell receptor beta chains below, sequenced in a study of cytomegalovirus exposure and HLA in healthy donors. The PCR had 60 Vbeta and 13 Jbeta primers. Clones were sequenced by immunoSEQ multiplex PCR, and TCRdb holds only the in-frame ones, with some missing. The table lists roughly 130,000 clones, 65% to 80% of them singletons. Sequenced: PBMCs. The receptors shown here come from a human donor in good health.

J is TRBJ1-3 and V is TRBV7-9, with unresolved D. The CDR3 runs to 17 residues. Deletions cut 2 bases from V and 0 bases from J, with 14 bases between. The germline CDR1 and CDR2 sequences are SEHNR and FQNEAQ (reference sequence). CDR3 amino acids: CASSLPSRLTSGNTIYF. In DNA, the CDR3 is TGTGCCAGCAGCTTACCCAGCAGGCTAACCTCTGGAAACACCATATATTTT.

This clone was seen a few times. CDR3 sequence reads: CASSFSGNTEAFF. For the CDR3, the DNA is TGCGCCAGCAGCTTCTCAGGCAACACTGAAGCTTTCTTT. The chain joins TRBV5-1 to TRBJ1-1; no reliable D call. The V gene lost 2 bases and the J gene lost 2 bases, with 7 bases spanning the gap. The CDR3 consists of 13 residues. CDR1 SGHRS and CDR2 YFSETQ come from the germline V gene.

The sample holds one count of this clone. V gene TRBV11-2 combines with J gene TRBJ1-2; D is undetermined. V dropped 1 base and J dropped 3 bases, with 6 bases sitting between them. Germline lookup yields CDR1 SGHAT and CDR2 FQNNGV. CDR3 size: 13 residues. Here the CDR3 DNA reads TGTGCCAGCAGCTTAGTCTACTACTATGGCTACACCTTC. This encodes CASSLVYYYGYTF.

The chain combines TRBV25-1 with TRBJ2-1, with 11 bases identical to TRBD2. Trimming at V came to 0 bases and at J to 8 bases, leaving 12 bases not matched to a gene. The germline CDR1 and CDR2 sequences are MGHDK and SYGVNS. CDR3 length: 18 residues. The CDR3 sequence: CASSEYFSSGGKWDEQFF. The CDR3 DNA reads TGTGCCAGCAGTGAATATTTTTCTAGCGGGGGGAAGTGGGATGAGCAGTTCTTC.

The rearrangement joins TRBV7-9 to TRBJ2-1; 9 positions match TRBD2. From germline, CDR1 is SEHNR and CDR2 FQNEAQ (reference sequence). The CDR3 totals 15 residues. Losses at the gene ends were 5 bases for V and 2 bases for J; bases not matched to a gene: 4. DNA for the CDR3: TGTGCCAGCAGCCCGCGGGGGGGTGCCTACAATGAGCAGTTCTTC. Translated, it gives CASSPRGGAYNEQFF.

This chain connects TRBV19 to TRBJ1-1; tentatively, D is TRBD1 (5 bases). V was cut by 3 bases and J by 2 bases, with 19 bases left in between. CDR1 and CDR2 (germline): LNHDA, SQIVND (reference sequence). The CDR3 runs to 17 residues. Written as DNA, the CDR3 is TGTGCCAGTAGTATTTTGGGGGGGTGGAATCGAAACACTGAAGCTTTCTTT. This encodes CASSILGGWNRNTEAFF.

This chain joins TRBV10-3 and TRBJ2-7, with 7 bases aligning to TRBD1. The ends lost 6 bases at V and 7 bases at J; junction bases unmatched: 12. This CDR3 has 14 amino acids. Germline lookup yields CDR1 ENHRY and CDR2 SYGVKD. This CDR3 reads CAIRPGQLPGEQYF. The CDR3 nucleotides are TGTGCCATCAGGCCGGGACAGCTGCCGGGAGAGCAGTACTTC.

This chain uses TRBV18 with TRBJ2-2, with D possibly matching TRBD2 (6 bases). Germline V gene lookup returns CDR1 KGHSH and CDR2 LQKENI. The CDR3 covers 15 residues. The V gene lost 1 base and the J gene lost 1 base, with 7 bases spanning the gap. Here the CDR3 DNA reads TGTGCCAGCTCACCACAGGAGGGGAACACCGGGGAGCTGTTTTTT. It yields the protein CASSPQEGNTGELFF.

This clone was seen a single time. This chain connects TRBV6-1 to TRBJ2-1; tentatively, D is TRBD1 (6 bases). Germline CDR1 reads MNHNS; CDR2 reads SASEGT. V was shortened by 4 bases and J by 0 bases, with 16 bases between the two germline ends. The CDR3 spans 17 residues. The CDR3 loop is CASSVWGPASSYNEQFF. For the CDR3, the DNA is TGTGCCAGCAGTGTCTGGGGGCCAGCCAGCTCCTACAATGAGCAGTTCTTC.

The rearrangement links TRBV7-2 to TRBJ1-2, with TRBD1 matching 8 bases. V trimming: 5 bases; J trimming: 5 bases; junction bases outside the gene matches: 7. CDR3 size: 14 residues. Germline V gene data show CDR1 as SGHTA and CDR2 as FQGNSA. The CDR3 here is CASSHRGQGYGYTF. Here the CDR3 DNA reads TGTGCCAGCAGCCATCGCGGACAGGGATATGGCTACACCTTC. The variable domain in full, with the rest retrieved from reference TRBV7-2 and TRBJ1-2, is GAGVSQSPSNKVTEKGKDVELRCDPISGHTALYWYRQSLGQGLEFLIYFQGNSAPDKSGLPSDRFSAERTGGSVSTLTIQRTQQEDSAVYLCASSHRGQGYGYTFGSGTRLTVV.